This T cell receptor (beta chain) was observed in a study of CD8 T cells in Susac syndrome. CDR3 length equals 16 residues. The V gene's germline CDR1 is MNHEY and CDR2 SMNVEV (reference sequence). V lost 2 bases and J 3 bases, leaving 16 bases between the germline ends. Peripheral blood CD8+ and CD4+ T cells were profiled by TCR beta sequencing. Negative isolation was used for CD8+ and CD4+ T cells, and FACS enrichment was applied to TEMRA cells. After extraction with the RNeasy kit, roughly 0.45 to 1 ug of the RNA was reverse transcribed using random hexamers. Amplification of TCR beta CDR3 spanned 54 Vbeta and 13 Jbeta via immunoSEQ multiplex PCR. TCRdb itself ran the immunoSEQ multiplex PCR reads through MiXCR, one entry per CDR3 protein. The sample has some 140,000 distinct CDR3 sequences; 80% are singletons.

The sequencing input was CD8+ T cells from PBMCs. The clonotype comes from a human donor with multiple sclerosis. The chain couples TRBV27 to TRBJ1-1; D gene uncertain. In DNA form, the CDR3 reads TGTGCCAGCAGTTTAATCTTAGGAGGGCTCGACACTGAAGCTTTCTTT. Translating it yields CASSLILGGLDTEAFF.